Presented here are 17 T cell receptor beta chains from one specimen sequenced in a study of post-analysis software for immune sequencing data. Overall study findings and caveats: Patients had higher frequencies than controls of about five TRBV segments, including TRBV5-6, TRBV5-1 and TRBV20-1.

These TCRs' antigens remain unknown. Unique molecular identifiers tagged the TCR beta cDNA libraries. TCRdb re-called the PCR reads with MiXCR, one entry per CDR3 protein. The profile covers some 890,000 distinct CDR3 sequences, with approximately 57% appearing a single time and under 6% taken by the ten largest. The sequenced sample consisted of blood. The receptors were gathered from a girl aged 5 to 17 with multiple sclerosis.

The rearrangement links TRBV7-9 to TRBJ1-4; no clear D. Germline CDR1 reads SEHNR; CDR2 reads FQNEAQ (reference sequence). This CDR3 is built from 13 residues. The V end was cut by 8 bases, the J end by 2 bases, with 9 bases between. Written as DNA, the CDR3 is TGTGCCAGCGTAGCACAGACTAATGAAAAACTGTTTTTT. This translates into CASVAQTNEKLFF.

V gene TRBV29-1 combines with J gene TRBJ1-1; D remains ambiguous. The ends were cut back, 1 base at V and 1 base at J, with 10 bases in the middle. Germline loops: CDR1 SQVTM, CDR2 ANQGSEA. The CDR3 totals 14 residues. The CDR3 DNA is TGCAGCGTTGAAGTGGGCCCCAGGAACACTGAAGCTTTCTTT. Amino acid sequence: CSVEVGPRNTEAFF. The complete variable domain, with remaining parts taken from reference TRBV29-1 and TRBJ1-1, reads SAVISQKPSRDICQRGTSLTIQCQVDSQVTMMFWYRQQPGQSLTLIATANQGSEATYESGFVIDKFPISRPNLTFSTLTVSNMSPEDSSIYLCSVEVGPRNTEAFFGQGTRLTVV.

The CDR3 sequence is CASSTALGGNTEAFF. The DNA of the CDR3 is TGTGCCAGCAGCACGGCCCTCGGGGGAAACACTGAAGCTTTCTTT. The genes are TRBV6-2 or TRBV6-3 and TRBJ1-1; D possibly corresponds to TRBD1 (5 bases). V was pared by 6 bases and J by 2 bases, with 16 bases between. This CDR3 contains 15 residues. Germline CDR1 MNHEY, CDR2 SVGEGT.

The chain is built from TRBV30 and TRBJ2-7, with 7 bases that match TRBD1. The CDR3 has 12 amino acids. Germline V gene data show CDR1 as GTSNPN and CDR2 as SVGIG (reference sequence). The J segment lost 7 bases and the V segment lost 5 bases, leaving 8 bases of the junction unmatched. The CDR3 region is CAWHRGPREQYF. Here the CDR3 DNA reads TGTGCCTGGCATAGGGGGCCTCGGGAGCAGTACTTC.

The chain recombines TRBV25-1 with TRBJ2-5; TRBD1 matches 7 bases. The closer fit of TRBJ1-2 to the DNA end suggests the J call may be wrong. The CDR3 length is 15 residues. CDR1 MGHDK and CDR2 SYGVNS come from the germline V gene. The CDR3 region is CASSDPLQGHYGYTF. CDR3 DNA sequence: TGTGCCAGCAGCGATCCCCTACAGGGGCACTATGGCTACACCTTC.

To note about this clonotype: Relative to the germline gene, one junction end is altered; a read error may explain this. This chain links TRBV6-6 with TRBJ1-5; no clear D. The CDR3 sequence is 13 residues long. Looked up from germline, CDR1 is MNHNY and CDR2 is SVGAGI (reference sequence). CDR3 DNA sequence: TGCGCCAGTAGGGTAGGGTTCAATCAGCCCCAGCATTTT. It encodes CASRVGFNQPQHF.

The rearrangement joins TRBV14 to TRBJ2-1; D unclear. V lost 4 bases and J 2 bases, leaving 6 bases between the germline ends. Germline CDR1 is SGHDN and CDR2 is FVKESK. This CDR3 is 13 amino acids long. CDR3 sequence reads: CASSLLPYNEQFF. CDR3 DNA: TGTGCCAGCAGCCTGTTGCCCTACAATGAGCAGTTCTTC.

V and J are TRBV20-1 and TRBJ2-7, with D uncertain. Germline assignment: CDR1 DFQATT and CDR2 SNEGSKA (reference sequence). V shed 1 base and J shed 3 bases, with 7 bases lying between them. The CDR3 is 12 amino acids. CDR3 residues: CSARADVYEQYF. The DNA of the CDR3 is TGCAGTGCTAGAGCAGACGTCTACGAGCAGTACTTC.

This clonotype occurred a few times. V and J are TRBV20-1 and TRBJ1-6, with 7 bases lining up with TRBD1. Germline trimming cut 5 bases from V and 9 bases from J; bases unmatched to any gene: 7. The CDR3 is made up of 13 amino acids. CDR1 and CDR2 from the germline V gene are DFQATT and SNEGSKA (reference sequence). The CDR3: CSAGEQGISPLHF. DNA of the CDR3: TGCAGTGCTGGGGAACAGGGGATTTCACCCCTCCACTTT.

This chain joins TRBV4-1 and TRBJ2-3, with TRBD2 identical over 9 bases. CDR3 length equals 17 residues. Unmatched junction bases numbered 10, after V lost 5 bases and J lost 1 base. In germline, CDR1 is MGHRA, CDR2 YSYEKL. CDR3 loop: CASSFGAGGVGTDTQYF. Here the CDR3 DNA reads TGCGCCAGCAGCTTCGGAGCGGGAGGAGTCGGCACAGATACGCAGTATTTT.

The gene calls are TRBV5-1 and TRBJ2-3; TRBD2 agrees at 9 bases. Trimming cost V 0 bases and J 1 base; bases outside gene matches: 6. The CDR3 covers 17 residues. Germline-derived CDR1 and CDR2 are SGHRS and YFSETQ. The CDR3 reads CASSLDLASGGTDTQYF. In nucleotides, the CDR3 is TGCGCCAGCAGCTTGGATTTGGCTAGCGGGGGCACAGATACGCAGTATTTT.

This clonotype was picked up a small number of times. The chain is built from TRBV12-3 or TRBV12-4 and TRBJ2-7, with D perhaps given as TRBD1 or TRBD2 (5 bases each). The CDR3 covers 14 residues. V was clipped by 5 bases and J by 2 bases, with 13 bases between them. The CDR3 DNA follows: TGTGCCAGCAGTCCGGGACCTATTACCTACGAGCAGTACTTC. Its protein is CASSPGPITYEQYF.

CDR3 coding DNA: TGTGCCAGCAGCCAAGAAATGGGGCACACCTACGAGCAGTACTTC. Amino acids: CASSQEMGHTYEQYF. The chain recombines TRBV3-1 with TRBJ2-7; tentatively, D is TRBD1 (5 bases). The germline V gene has CDR1 LGHDT and CDR2 YNNKEL (reference sequence). CDR3 length: 15 residues. V lost 0 bases and J 2 bases, leaving 11 bases between the germline ends.

The chain employs TRBV20-1 and TRBJ2-4; perhaps TRBD2 as D (6 bases). CDR3 length equals 17 residues. Germline values: CDR1 DFQATT, CDR2 SNEGSKA (reference sequence). The V gene lost 5 bases and the J gene lost 2 bases, with 22 bases spanning the gap. Written as DNA, the CDR3 is TGCAGTGCTCGCCCAGAGGCGGGGAAGGGGTCCAAAAACATTCAGTACTTC. Amino acid sequence: CSARPEAGKGSKNIQYF.

The chain links TRBV12-3 or TRBV12-4 to TRBJ2-1, with 13 bases that match TRBD2. Trimming removed 6 bases from V and 13 bases from J; junction bases left unmatched: 9. The CDR3 spans 14 residues. The DNA of the CDR3 is TGTGCCAGCAGCTTACTAGCGGGGGGGCAAAAACAGTTCTTC. This encodes CASSLLAGGQKQFF.

The chain couples TRBV29-1 to TRBJ2-1; D perhaps matches TRBD2 (5 bases). CDR3 length: 11 residues. Trimming pared 8 bases from V and 7 bases from J, leaving 12 bases between. Germline loops: CDR1 SQVTM, CDR2 ANQGSEA. The CDR3 sequence is CSYRGGNEQFF. CDR3 bases: TGCAGCTACCGAGGCGGGAATGAGCAGTTCTTC.

Regarding this clonotype: The junction does not match germline at one end; this may be a read error. The chain employs TRBV7-3 and TRBJ1-1, with 7 bases fitting TRBD1. The CDR3 is 13 amino acids. Germline CDR1 SGHTA, CDR2 FQGTGA. Here the CDR3 reads CASSLGQNTGAFF. DNA for the CDR3: TGTGCCAGCAGCTTGGGACAGAACACTGGAGCTTTCTTT.